This T cell receptor beta chain derives from a study of CD8+CD57+ T cells in acquired aplastic anemia (dated by TCRdb to 2016 to 2019). Regarding the research as a whole: A mean of around 3.3 ug of DNA, ranging from roughly 0.18 to 30 ug, was extracted from sorted CD4+ and CD8+ cells. A CD8+CD57+ expansion meant a frequency higher than the mean frequency seen in healthy subjects.

Turning to this clonotype: This receptor's antigen is unknown. Nothing much larger sits one base from this clone, and base qualities are not available.

Expansion of CD8+CD57+ cells had been shown by flow cytometry in the patients chosen for sequencing. Every patient had severe acquired aplastic anemia, diagnosed using the International Study of Aplastic Anemia and Agranulocytosis and Camitta criteria. At the time blood was sampled, none of the patients had received any therapy. In this study, sorted CD4+ and CD8+ T cells from the blood of healthy subjects and of severe aplastic anemia patients had their TCR repertoires deep-sequenced. Patients were enrolled under clinicaltrials.gov protocols 00001620, 01623167, 00001397, 00071045, 00081523 and 00961064 in the USA. Ficoll-Paque density gradient centrifugation was used to isolate peripheral blood mononuclear cells. CD4+ and CD8+ T cells were sorted by FACS or magnetic beads before DNA extraction. Study-wide conclusions, independent of this receptor: No significant difference in CD8+ Simpson's diversity was found between patients and healthy controls (P=0.060). Roughly 30 CD8+ CDR3 sequences were shared between patients and controls but appeared highly expressed in patients and within their immunodominant clones.

Profiling of TCR beta VDJ combinations and CDR3 sequences used genomic DNA as the template. An Illumina HiSeq 2000 was used for TCR repertoire sequencing. For the original study's pipeline: Repertoire assessment relied on Simpson's diversity index, CDR3 size and DJ length profiles, and TRBV/TRBJ rearrangement plots. The most abundant DNA sequence in the deep sequencing data was defined as the immunodominant clone. CDR3 amino acid sequences were screened for sharing across subjects and were compared with published repertoires and the VDJdb database. Clones were called with MiXCR by TCRdb after fastp trimmed the public reads at Q25, and only in-frame beta chains were retained. Rows are combined by CDR3 protein, so each entry shows the most common genes and DNA. TCRdb's processing, not the study's, gives the V and J calls here. This sample has just over 200,000 distinct CDR3 sequences in its table, and around three fifths of those were observed once. Of the sample, about 60% is held by the ten largest clones.

The V and J ends are trimmed by 4 bases and 2 bases, leaving 2 bases between them. Inclusive of the bounding cysteine and phenylalanine, the CDR3 is 11 residues long. Only CDR3 DNA remains: 33 bases, in frame from the first base. The germline V gene sets CDR1 to SGHTA and CDR2 to FQGTGA. The sample comprised sorted CD4+, CD8+, or CD8+CD57+ T cells (not recorded which) from PBMCs. The TCR sequence derives from a human donor with aplastic anemia. The chain is encoded by TRBV7-3 joined to TRBJ1-2; the D gene cannot be named for sure. The nucleotides are TGTGCCAGCAGCTCCAACTATGGCTACACCTTC. Translated, it reads CASSSNYGYTF.